The rows below give T cell receptor beta chains drawn from one sample of a study of response to subunit inactivated influenza vaccine. TCRdb itself ran the RT-PCR reads through MiXCR, one entry per CDR3 protein. In the table there are around 470,000 distinct CDR3 sequences, more than 7% of which are singletons. Sequences were derived from PBMCs from blood, sampled roughly 24 months after vaccination. The receptor set was obtained from a man aged 50 to 69 who received an inactivated influenza vaccine. Each CDR3 is given with its conserved first and last residue. The D gene is left open where the match is weak. Rows may omit the clone size; those that give it use once, few, many or a size class.

clone_size	d_call	v_call	j_call	cdr3_nt	cdr3_aa
few	TRBD1	TRBV10-3	TRBJ1-1	TGTGCCATCAGTGTTGGGCAGGGGGCGGGTGAAGCTTTCTTT	CAISVGQGAGEAFF
many	TRBD2	TRBV28	TRBJ2-7	TGTGCCAGCGGACGTAGCGGGAGCGGGTCCTACGAGCAGTACTTC	CASGRSGSGSYEQYF
many	NA	TRBV11-2	TRBJ2-7	TGTGCCAGCAGCTTAACTGATGTCTACGAGCAGTACTTC	CASSLTDVYEQYF
many	TRBD2	TRBV6-5	TRBJ2-7	TGTGCCAGCAGTTACGGCGGGAGGCCCTACGAGCAGTACTTC	CASSYGGRPYEQYF
many	NA	TRBV10-3	TRBJ2-3	TGTGCCATCAGTCAAAGTACAGATACGCAGTATTTT	CAISQSTDTQYF
many	NA	TRBV29-1	TRBJ2-5	TGCAGCGTCCGGGGCCAAGAGGAGACCCAGTACTTC	CSVRGQEETQYF
NA	NA	TRBV16	TRBJ2-5	TGTGCCAGCAGCCAATCTTACGGTCGGGAGACCCAGTACTTC	CASSQSYGRETQYF
few	NA	TRBV7-2	TRBJ2-7	TGTGCCAGCAGCTTAGTCAAGGGGCAATACGAGCAGTACTTC	CASSLVKGQYEQYF
few	TRBD1	TRBV7-7	TRBJ2-2	TGTGCCAGCAGCTTGACAGGGGGGACGACCGGGGAGCTGTTTTTT	CASSLTGGTTGELFF
NA	NA	TRBV20-1	TRBJ1-2	TGCAGTGCTAGAGATATTAGAACAGGGTTACAGTTCTATGGCTACACCTTC	CSARDIRTGLQFYGYTF
NA	TRBD2	TRBV6-1	TRBJ2-1	TGTGCCAGCAATACAGCGGGGGGGCTTAATGAGCAGTTCTTC	CASNTAGGLNEQFF
many	NA	TRBV7-9	TRBJ2-1	TGTGCCAGCAGCTTATTGACTAGTTCTTACAATGAGCAGTTCTTC	CASSLLTSSYNEQFF
many	TRBD2	TRBV29-1	TRBJ2-3	TGCAGCGTAAGCGGGAGGAACACAGATACGCAGTATTTT	CSVSGRNTDTQYF
many	TRBD2	TRBV25-1	TRBJ2-1	TGTGCCAGCAGTGGTGCGGGGGTATACAATGAGCAGTTCTTC	CASSGAGVYNEQFF
NA	NA	TRBV20-1	TRBJ2-7	TGCAGTGCTAGTCCCTATGGGGCCACTCCCTACGAGCAGTACTTC	CSASPYGATPYEQYF
few	NA	TRBV20-1	TRBJ1-4	TGCAGTGCCCGAGTCGGGTCAGTCTATAATGAAAAACTGTTTTTT	CSARVGSVYNEKLFF
few	NA	TRBV5-1	TRBJ2-1	TGCGCCAGCAGCTTGTCTGGGTCCGGGCGGGGAGAGCAGTTCTTC	CASSLSGSGRGEQFF
many	NA	TRBV10-3	TRBJ2-2	TGTGCCATCAGCGCGCACGGGGCAACCGGGGAGCTGTTTTTT	CAISAHGATGELFF
many	TRBD1	TRBV12-3/TRBV12-4	TRBJ1-2	TGTGCCAGCACCCGGGGACAGGGACTAATAGAGTATGGCTACACCTTC	CASTRGQGLIEYGYTF
many	NA	TRBV14	TRBJ2-1	TGTGCCAGCAGCTCAGGGGGGTACAATGAGCAGTTCTTC	CASSSGGYNEQFF
many	NA	TRBV24-1	TRBJ2-7	TGTGCCACCAGTGATTCTAGCTCCTACGAGCAGTACTTC	CATSDSSSYEQYF
few	TRBD2	TRBV5-1	TRBJ2-1	TGCGCCAGCAGCTCCTCCCTAGCGGGGGATTACAATGAGCAGTTCTTC	CASSSSLAGDYNEQFF
NA	TRBD1	TRBV19	TRBJ2-2	TGTGCCACCAGGGACAGGGCCGACACCGGGGAGCTGTTTTTT	CATRDRADTGELFF
NA	NA	TRBV20-1	TRBJ2-1	TGCAGTGCTCCGTCTTTAGAAAACAATGAGCAGTTCTTC	CSAPSLENNEQFF
NA	TRBD2	TRBV7-2	TRBJ2-1	TGTGCCAGCAGCCCTCCTAGCGGGAGCGGCTATGAGCAGTTCTTC	CASSPPSGSGYEQFF
many	NA	TRBV29-1	TRBJ2-3	TGCAGCGTATCCCAGGGGGGTCAGGAAACAGATACGCAGTATTTT	CSVSQGGQETDTQYF